This record covers a single T cell receptor beta chain. Its antigen is not known. It is likely a read error, because the conserved phenylalanine at the end of the CDR3 is missing. Both 60 Vbeta primers and 13 Jbeta primers went into the PCR. Assay used: immunoSEQ multiplex PCR; TCRdb lists only in-frame clones, some missing. This table holds 95,000 to 150,000 clones, about 8.6% found once. The record originates from a study of cytomegalovirus exposure and HLA in healthy donors. Findings and limits, study-wide: When analyzed later, the rates of TCR association showed variation by HLA locus, with DRB1 the most and HLA-C the fewest.

Trimming left V 3 bases short and J 8 bases short, with 10 bases between. The CDR3 contains 13 residues. Germline V gives CDR1 MGHDK, CDR2 SYGVNS. Material: PBMCs. V and J are TRBV25-1 and TRBJ2-2; tentatively, D is TRBD1 (6 bases). The sequence came from a woman aged 40 to 50 in good health and CMV-seropositive. CDR3: CASSEKGQGELFS. In DNA form, the CDR3 reads TGTGCCAGCAGTGAGAAAGGACAGGGGGAGCTGTTTTCT.